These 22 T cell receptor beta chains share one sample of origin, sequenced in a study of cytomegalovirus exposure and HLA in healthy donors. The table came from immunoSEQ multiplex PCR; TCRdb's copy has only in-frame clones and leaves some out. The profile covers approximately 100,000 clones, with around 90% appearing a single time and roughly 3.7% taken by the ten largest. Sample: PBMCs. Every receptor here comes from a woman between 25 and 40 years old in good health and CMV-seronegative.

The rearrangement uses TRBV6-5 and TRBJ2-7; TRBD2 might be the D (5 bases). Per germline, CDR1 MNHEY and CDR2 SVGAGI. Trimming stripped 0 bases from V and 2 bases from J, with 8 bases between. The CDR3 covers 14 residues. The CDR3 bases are TGTGCCAGCAGTTACTCCCGGGGAACCTACGAGCAGTACTTC. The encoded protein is CASSYSRGTYEQYF.

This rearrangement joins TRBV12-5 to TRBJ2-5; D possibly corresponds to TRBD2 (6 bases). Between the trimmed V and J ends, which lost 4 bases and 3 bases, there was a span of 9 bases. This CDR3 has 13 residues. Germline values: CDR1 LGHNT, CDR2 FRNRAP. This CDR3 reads CASGSRLEETQYF. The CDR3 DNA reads TGTGCTAGTGGTTCCCGACTAGAAGAGACCCAGTACTTC.

The CDR3 loop is CASSLRGIVTDTQYF. The CDR3 DNA follows: TGTGCCAGCAGCTTACGGGGGATCGTGACAGATACGCAGTATTTT. The V and J genes are TRBV6-5 and TRBJ2-3, with a weak D call TRBD2 (6 bases). Trimming left V 6 bases short and J 3 bases short, with 16 bases between. The germline gives CDR1 MNHEY, CDR2 SVGAGI. This CDR3 comprises 15 residues.

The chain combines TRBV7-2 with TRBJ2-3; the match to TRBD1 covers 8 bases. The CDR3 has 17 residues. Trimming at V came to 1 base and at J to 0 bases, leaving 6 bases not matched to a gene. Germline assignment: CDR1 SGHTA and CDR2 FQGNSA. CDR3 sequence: CASSLVAAGGSTDTQYF. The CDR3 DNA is TGTGCCAGCAGCTTAGTAGCGGCAGGGGGCAGCACAGATACGCAGTATTTT.

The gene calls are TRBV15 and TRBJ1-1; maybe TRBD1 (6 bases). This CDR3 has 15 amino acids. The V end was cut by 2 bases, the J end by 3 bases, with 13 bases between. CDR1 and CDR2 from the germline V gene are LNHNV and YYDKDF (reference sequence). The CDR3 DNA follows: TGTGCCACCAGCAGAACAGGGATTTGGGACACTGAAGCTTTCTTT. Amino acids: CATSRTGIWDTEAFF.

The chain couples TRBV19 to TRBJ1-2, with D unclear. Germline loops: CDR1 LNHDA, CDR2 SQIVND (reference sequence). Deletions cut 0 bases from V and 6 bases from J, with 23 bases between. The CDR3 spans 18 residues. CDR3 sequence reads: CASSIEWAREGWRNGYTF. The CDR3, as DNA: TGTGCCAGTAGTATAGAGTGGGCAAGAGAAGGTTGGAGGAATGGCTACACCTTC.

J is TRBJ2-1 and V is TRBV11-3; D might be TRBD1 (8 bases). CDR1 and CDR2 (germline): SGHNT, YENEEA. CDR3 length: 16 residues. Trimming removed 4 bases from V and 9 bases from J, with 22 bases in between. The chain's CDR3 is CASSSYGQGGLAEQFF. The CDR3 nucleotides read TGTGCCAGCAGCTCATATGGACAGGGAGGGTTGGCTGAGCAGTTCTTC.

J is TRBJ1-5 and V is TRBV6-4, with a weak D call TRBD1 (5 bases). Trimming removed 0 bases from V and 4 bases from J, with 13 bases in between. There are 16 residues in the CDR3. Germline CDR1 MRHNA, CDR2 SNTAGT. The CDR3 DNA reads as TGTGCCAGCAGTGACTCGGGGGGAGTCTGGAATCAGCCCCAGCATTTT. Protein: CASSDSGGVWNQPQHF.

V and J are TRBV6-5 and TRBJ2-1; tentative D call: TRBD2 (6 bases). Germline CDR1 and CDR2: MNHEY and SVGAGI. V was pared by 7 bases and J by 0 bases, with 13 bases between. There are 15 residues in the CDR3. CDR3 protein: CASKLEGSSYNEQFF. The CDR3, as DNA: TGTGCCAGCAAATTGGAGGGATCCTCCTACAATGAGCAGTTCTTC.

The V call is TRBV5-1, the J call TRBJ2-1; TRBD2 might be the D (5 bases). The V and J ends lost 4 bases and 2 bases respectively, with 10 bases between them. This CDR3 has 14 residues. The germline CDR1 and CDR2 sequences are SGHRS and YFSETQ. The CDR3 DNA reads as TGCGCCAGCAGCCCGGACGGGACCTACAATGAGCAGTTCTTC. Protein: CASSPDGTYNEQFF.

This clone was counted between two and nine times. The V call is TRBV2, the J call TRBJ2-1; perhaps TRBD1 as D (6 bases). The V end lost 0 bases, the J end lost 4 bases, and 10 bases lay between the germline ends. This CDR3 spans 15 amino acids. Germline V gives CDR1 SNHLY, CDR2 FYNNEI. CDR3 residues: CASSEATGRYNEQFF. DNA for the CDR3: TGTGCCAGCAGTGAAGCTACAGGGAGATACAATGAGCAGTTCTTC. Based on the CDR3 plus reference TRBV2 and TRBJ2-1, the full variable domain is EPEVTQTPSHQVTQMGQEVILRCVPISNHLYFYWYRQILGQKVEFLVSFYNNEISEKSEIFDDQFSVERPDGSNFTLKIRSTKLEDSAMYFCASSEATGRYNEQFFGPGTRLTVL.

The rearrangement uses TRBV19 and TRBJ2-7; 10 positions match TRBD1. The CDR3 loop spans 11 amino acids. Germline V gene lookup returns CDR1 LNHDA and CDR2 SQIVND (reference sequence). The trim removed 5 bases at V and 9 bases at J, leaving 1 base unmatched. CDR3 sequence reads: CASSDRGPQYF. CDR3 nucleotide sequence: TGTGCCAGTAGTGACAGGGGGCCGCAGTACTTC.

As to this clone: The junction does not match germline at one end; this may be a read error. The CDR3 region is CASSEAQTGGKDF. CDR3 coding DNA: TGTGCCAGCAGTGAAGCCCAAACAGGGGGAAAGGACTTC. J is TRBJ2-5 and V is TRBV2; 8 bases align to TRBD1. The CDR3 is 13 amino acids. Germline CDR1 SNHLY, CDR2 FYNNEI.

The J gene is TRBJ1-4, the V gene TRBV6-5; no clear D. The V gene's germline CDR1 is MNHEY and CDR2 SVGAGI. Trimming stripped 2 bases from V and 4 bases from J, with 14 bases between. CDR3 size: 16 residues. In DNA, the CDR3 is TGTGCCAGCAGTTACGGCCCAGCGGAGATTAATGAAAAACTGTTTTTT. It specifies CASSYGPAEINEKLFF.

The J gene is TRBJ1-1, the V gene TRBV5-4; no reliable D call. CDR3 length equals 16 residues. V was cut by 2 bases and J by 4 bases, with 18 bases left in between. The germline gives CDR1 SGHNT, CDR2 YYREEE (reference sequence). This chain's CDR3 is CASSLGGPGGPTEAFF. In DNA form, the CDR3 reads TGTGCCAGCAGCTTAGGAGGGCCGGGAGGGCCCACTGAAGCTTTCTTT.

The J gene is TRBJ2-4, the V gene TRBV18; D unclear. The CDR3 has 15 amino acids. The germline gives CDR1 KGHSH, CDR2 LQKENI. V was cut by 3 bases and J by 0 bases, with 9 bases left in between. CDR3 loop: CASSPSLIAKNIQYF. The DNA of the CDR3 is TGTGCCAGCTCACCGAGTCTAATAGCCAAAAACATTCAGTACTTC. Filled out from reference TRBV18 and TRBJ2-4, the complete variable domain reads NAGVMQNPRHLVRRRGQEARLRCSPMKGHSHVYWYRQLPEEGLKFMVYLQKENIIDESGMPKERFSAEFPKEGPSILRIQQVVRGDSAAYFCASSPSLIAKNIQYFGAGTRLSVL.

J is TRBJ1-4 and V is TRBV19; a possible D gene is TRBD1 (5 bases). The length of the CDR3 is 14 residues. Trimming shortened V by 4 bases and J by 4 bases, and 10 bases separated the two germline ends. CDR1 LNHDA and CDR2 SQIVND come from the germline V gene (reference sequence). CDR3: CASSTGRGNEKLFF. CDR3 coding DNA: TGTGCCAGTAGTACGGGGAGGGGTAATGAAAAACTGTTTTTT. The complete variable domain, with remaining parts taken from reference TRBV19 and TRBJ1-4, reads DGGITQSPKYLFRKEGQNVTLSCEQNLNHDAMYWYRQDPGQGLRLIYYSQIVNDFQKGDIAEGYSVSREKKESFPLTVTSAQKNPTAFYLCASSTGRGNEKLFFGSGTQLSVL.

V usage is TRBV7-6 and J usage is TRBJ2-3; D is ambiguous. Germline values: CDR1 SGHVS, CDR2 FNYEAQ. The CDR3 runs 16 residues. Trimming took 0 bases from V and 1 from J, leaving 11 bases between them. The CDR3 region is CASSLALATGTDTQYF. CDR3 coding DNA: TGTGCCAGCAGCTTAGCTCTGGCAACAGGCACAGATACGCAGTATTTT. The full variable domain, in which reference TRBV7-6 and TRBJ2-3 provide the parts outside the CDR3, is GAGVSQSPRYKVTKRGQDVALRCDPISGHVSLYWYRQALGQGPEFLTYFNYEAQQDKSGLPNDRFSAERPEGSISTLTIQRTEQRDSAMYRCASSLALATGTDTQYFGPGTRLTVL.

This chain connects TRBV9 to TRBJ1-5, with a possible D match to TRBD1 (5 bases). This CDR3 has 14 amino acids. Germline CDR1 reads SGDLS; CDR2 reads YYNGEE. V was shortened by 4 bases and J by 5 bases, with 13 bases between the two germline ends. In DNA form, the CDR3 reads TGTGCCAGCAGCCTAATGGGAGGGGATCAGCCCCAGCATTTT. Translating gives CASSLMGGDQPQHF.

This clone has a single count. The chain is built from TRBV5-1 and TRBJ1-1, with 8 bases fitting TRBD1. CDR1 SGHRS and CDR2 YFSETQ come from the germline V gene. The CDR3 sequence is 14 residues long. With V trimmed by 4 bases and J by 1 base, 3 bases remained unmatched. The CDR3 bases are TGCGCCAGCAGCAAAGGGACAGGGAACACTGAAGCTTTCTTT. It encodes CASSKGTGNTEAFF. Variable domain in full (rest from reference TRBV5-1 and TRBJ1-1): KAGVTQTPRYLIKTRGQQVTLSCSPISGHRSVSWYQQTPGQGLQFLFEYFSETQRNKGNFPGRFSGRQFSNSRSEMNVSTLELGDSALYLCASSKGTGNTEAFFGQGTRLTVV.

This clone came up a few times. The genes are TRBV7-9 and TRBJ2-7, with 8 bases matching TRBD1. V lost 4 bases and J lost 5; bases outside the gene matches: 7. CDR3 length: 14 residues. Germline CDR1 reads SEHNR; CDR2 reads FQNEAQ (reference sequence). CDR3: CASSWGTGNHEQYF. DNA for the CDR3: TGTGCCAGCAGCTGGGGGACAGGCAACCACGAGCAGTACTTC.

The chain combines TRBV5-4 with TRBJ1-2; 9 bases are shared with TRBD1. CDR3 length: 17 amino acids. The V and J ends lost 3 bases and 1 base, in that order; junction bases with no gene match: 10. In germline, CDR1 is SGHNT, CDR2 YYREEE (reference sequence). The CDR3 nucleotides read TGTGCCAGCAGCTACTTTACAGGGGGCTTCCTTAACTATGGCTACACCTTC. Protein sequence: CASSYFTGGFLNYGYTF.